What follows are 3 T cell receptor beta chains derived from one specimen sequenced in a study of CD8 T cells in Susac syndrome. An input of about 0.5 to 1 ug of RNA was subjected to reverse transcription using random hexamers. TCRdb called the immunoSEQ multiplex PCR reads again in MiXCR, with one record for every CDR3 protein. Here the sample spans about 180,000 distinct CDR3 sequences, just under 95% being singletons. Source material: CD4+ T cells from PBMCs. The receptors stem from a human donor with Susac syndrome.

The chain joins TRBV29-1 to TRBJ2-7; 7 bases match TRBD2. The CDR3 has 11 amino acids. Per the germline V gene, CDR1 is SQVTM and CDR2 is ANQGSEA. Trimming cost V 6 bases and J 5 bases; bases outside gene matches: 4. CDR3 coding DNA: TGCAGCGTCGGGGCGGGGGACGAGCAGTACTTC. Translation gives CSVGAGDEQYF.

This rearrangement joins TRBV14 to TRBJ1-1, with D possibly being TRBD1 (5 bases). The germline gives CDR1 SGHDN, CDR2 FVKESK. This CDR3 contains 16 residues. Trimming removed 4 bases at V and 4 bases at J, with 19 bases between. The CDR3 nucleotides are TGTGCCAGCAGCCCTGGACCGTCACGACAGATCACTGAAGCTTTCTTT. Translating it yields CASSPGPSRQITEAFF.

This CDR3 is CASSLLGGLSLETQYF. The CDR3 nucleotides are TGTGCCAGCAGTTTATTAGGGGGGCTTTCTCTGGAGACCCAGTACTTC. The chain joins TRBV12-3 or TRBV12-4 to TRBJ2-5; D may correspond to TRBD1 or TRBD2 (6 bases each). The CDR3 covers 16 residues. The V end lost 2 bases, the J end lost 5 bases, and 18 bases lay between the germline ends.